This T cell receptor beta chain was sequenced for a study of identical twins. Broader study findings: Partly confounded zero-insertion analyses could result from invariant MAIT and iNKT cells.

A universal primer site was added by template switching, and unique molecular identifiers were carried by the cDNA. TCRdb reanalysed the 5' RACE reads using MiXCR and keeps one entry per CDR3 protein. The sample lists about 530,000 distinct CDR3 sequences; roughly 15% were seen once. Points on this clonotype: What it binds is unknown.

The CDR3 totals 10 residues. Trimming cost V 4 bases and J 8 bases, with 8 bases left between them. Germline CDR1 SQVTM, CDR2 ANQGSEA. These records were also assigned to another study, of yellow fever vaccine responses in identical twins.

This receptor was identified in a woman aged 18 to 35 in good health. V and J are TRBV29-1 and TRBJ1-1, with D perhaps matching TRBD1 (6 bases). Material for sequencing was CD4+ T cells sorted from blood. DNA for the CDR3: TGCAGCGTTGGACAGGTCGAAGCTTTCTTT. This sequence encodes CSVGQVEAFF.